A selection of T cell receptor beta chains follows, all from one sample in a study of blood T cell repertoires in COVID-19. The protocol was immunoSEQ multiplex PCR, while the TCRdb copy is restricted to in-frame clones and leaves out a portion. The data contain 55,000 to 60,000 clones, 76% of them singletons. Material for sequencing was peripheral blood. The receptors were sampled from a man aged 50 to 60 with active or convalescent COVID-19. The CDR3 runs from the conserved cysteine through the conserved F or W. The order of the fields is D gene, clone size, V gene, J gene, CDR3 protein, CDR3 DNA. A D gene is named only where the DNA matches it firmly. Not every row has a clone size; where given, it reads once, few, many or a size class.

D: .; size: .; V: TRBV9; J: TRBJ2-2; CDR3: CASSVGRARTGELFF; DNA: TGTGCCAGCAGCGTAGGGCGGGCGCGGACCGGGGAGCTGTTTTTT
D: TRBD1; size: .; V: TRBV7-9; J: TRBJ1-1; CDR3: CASSPGGTEAFF; DNA: TGTGCCAGCAGCCCAGGGGGGACTGAAGCTTTCTTT
D: .; size: .; V: TRBV6-6; J: TRBJ1-1; CDR3: CASSPTIRTENTEAFF; DNA: TGTGCCAGCAGTCCCACTATCCGGACAGAAAACACTGAAGCTTTCTTT
D: .; size: once; V: TRBV18; J: TRBJ1-4; CDR3: CASSTGTQDEKLFF; DNA: TGTGCCAGCTCAACCGGGACACAAGATGAAAAACTGTTTTTT
D: .; size: .; V: TRBV9; J: TRBJ2-2; CDR3: CASSGGGGVTGELFF; DNA: TGTGCCAGCAGCGGTGGCGGGGGCGTCACCGGGGAGCTGTTTTTT
D: .; size: .; V: TRBV5-4; J: TRBJ1-3; CDR3: CASSAGRDSGNTIYF; DNA: TGTGCCAGCAGCGCCGGACGGGACTCTGGAAACACCATATATTTT
D: TRBD1; size: .; V: TRBV9; J: TRBJ2-7; CDR3: CASSVGQGDSYEQYF; DNA: TGTGCCAGCAGCGTAGGTCAGGGGGACTCCTACGAGCAGTACTTC
D: TRBD2; size: .; V: TRBV9; J: TRBJ2-1; CDR3: CASSVDGRTYNEQFF; DNA: TGTGCCAGCAGCGTAGACGGGAGGACTTACAATGAGCAGTTCTTC
D: .; size: .; V: TRBV5-1; J: TRBJ1-4; CDR3: CASSLLGGVNEKLFF; DNA: TGCGCCAGCAGCTTGCTCGGGGGTGTTAATGAAAAACTGTTTTTT
D: .; size: .; V: TRBV28; J: TRBJ1-4; CDR3: CASSSQGGPLGKLFF; DNA: TGTGCCAGCAGTTCCCAGGGTGGTCCCCTGGGGAAACTGTTTTTT
D: TRBD2; size: .; V: TRBV10-1; J: TRBJ2-2; CDR3: CASSESSSGRASTGELFF; DNA: TGCGCCAGCAGTGAGTCGAGTAGCGGGAGGGCTAGCACCGGGGAGCTGTTTTTT
D: TRBD2; size: once; V: TRBV9; J: TRBJ2-3; CDR3: CASRGTSGGSDTQYF; DNA: TGTGCCAGCAGGGGGACTAGCGGGGGATCAGATACGCAGTATTTT
D: .; size: .; V: TRBV5-1; J: TRBJ2-7; CDR3: CASSLAGGEQYF; DNA: TGCGCCAGCAGCTTGGCCGGGGGAGAGCAGTACTTC
D: .; size: .; V: TRBV2; J: TRBJ2-2; CDR3: CASKRPAGSSTGELFF; DNA: TGTGCCAGCAAGAGACCGGCAGGGTCGAGCACCGGGGAGCTGTTTTTT
D: .; size: .; V: TRBV18; J: TRBJ2-1; CDR3: CASSLEQSSYNEQFF; DNA: TGTGCCAGCTCACTGGAGCAGAGCTCCTACAATGAGCAGTTCTTC
D: TRBD1; size: few; V: TRBV18; J: TRBJ1-2; CDR3: CASSPPSRKTGEDGYTF; DNA: TGTGCCAGCTCACCACCCTCGAGAAAGACAGGGGAAGATGGCTACACCTTC
D: TRBD2; size: .; V: TRBV27; J: TRBJ2-7; CDR3: CASAGTSGSYEQYF; DNA: TGTGCCAGTGCCGGGACTAGCGGCTCCTACGAGCAGTACTTC
D: .; size: .; V: TRBV29-1; J: TRBJ1-1; CDR3: CSAGHQDGTEAFF; DNA: TGCAGCGCGGGACATCAAGATGGCACTGAAGCTTTCTTT
D: .; size: few; V: TRBV29-1; J: TRBJ2-3; CDR3: CSVSGGGTDTQYF; DNA: TGCAGCGTTTCGGGTGGCGGAACAGATACGCAGTATTTT
D: .; size: .; V: TRBV3-1/TRBV3-2; J: TRBJ2-5; CDR3: CASSQDLGPSPHF; DNA: TGTGCCAGCAGCCAAGATCTAGGCCCCTCACCCCACTTC